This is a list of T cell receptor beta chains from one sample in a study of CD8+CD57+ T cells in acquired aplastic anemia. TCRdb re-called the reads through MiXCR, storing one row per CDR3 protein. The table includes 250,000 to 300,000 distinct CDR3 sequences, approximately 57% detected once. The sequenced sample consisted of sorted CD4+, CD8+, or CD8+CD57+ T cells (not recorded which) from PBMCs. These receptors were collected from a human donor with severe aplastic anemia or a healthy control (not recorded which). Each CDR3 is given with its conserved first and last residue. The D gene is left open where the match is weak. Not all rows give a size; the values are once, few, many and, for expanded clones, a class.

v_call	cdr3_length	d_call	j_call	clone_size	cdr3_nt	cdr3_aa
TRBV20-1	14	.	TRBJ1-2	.	TGCAGTGCTAGAAACGGACAGAAAAACTATGGCTACACCTTC	CSARNGQKNYGYTF
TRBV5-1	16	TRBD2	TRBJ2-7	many	TGCGCCAGCAGCCAGACTAGCGGGGGCCGTACCTACGAGCAGTACTTC	CASSQTSGGRTYEQYF
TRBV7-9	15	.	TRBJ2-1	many	TGTGCCAGCAAAGGGGGGGCCCTCGGTTGGAATGAGCAGTTCTTC	CASKGGALGWNEQFF
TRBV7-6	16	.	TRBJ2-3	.	TGTGCCAGCAGCTATCAGGGGATTAACCCCACAGATACGCAGTATTTT	CASSYQGINPTDTQYF
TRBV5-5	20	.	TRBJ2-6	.	TGTGCCAGCAGCCGTACCGCTCCGACCGAAATGGGCTCTGGGGCCAACGTCCTGACTTTC	CASSRTAPTEMGSGANVLTF
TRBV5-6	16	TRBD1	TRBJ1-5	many	TGTGCCAGCAGCTTGGCGGGACAGGGGGGAAATCAGCCCCAGCATTTT	CASSLAGQGGNQPQHF
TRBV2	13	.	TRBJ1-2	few	TGTGCCAGCAGTGAAATACTTTTTGATGGCTACACCTTC	CASSEILFDGYTF
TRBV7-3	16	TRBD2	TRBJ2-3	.	TGTGCCAGCAGCTTATTGGTAGCGGGGGGGCTAAATACGCAGTATTTT	CASSLLVAGGLNTQYF
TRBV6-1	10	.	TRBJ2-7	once	TGTGCCAGCGGGGAAAACGAGCAGTACTTC	CASGENEQYF
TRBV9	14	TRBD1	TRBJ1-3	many	TGTGCCAGTGGGGGACAGGGGGCTGGAAACACCATATATTTT	CASGGQGAGNTIYF
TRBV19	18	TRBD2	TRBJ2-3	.	TGTGCCAGTAGTTCCACCGGACTAGCGGGGCCTAGCACAGATACGCAGTATTTT	CASSSTGLAGPSTDTQYF
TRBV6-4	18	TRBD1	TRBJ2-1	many	TGTGCCAGCAGTGACTCGGCCTACGACAGGGTCGTAAACAATGAGCAGTTCTTC	CASSDSAYDRVVNNEQFF
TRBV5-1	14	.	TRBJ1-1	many	TGCGCCAGCAGCTCGTCGACAGCCGGCACTGAAGCTTTCTTT	CASSSSTAGTEAFF
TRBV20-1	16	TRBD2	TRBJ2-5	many	TGCAGTGCTACACCCCTCCAGCGGGAGTACCAAGAGACCCAGTACTTC	CSATPLQREYQETQYF
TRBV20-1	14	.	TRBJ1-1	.	TGCAGTGCTAGAGGTTCCATAGAGGGTGTCCTAGCTTTCTTT	CSARGSIEGVLAFF
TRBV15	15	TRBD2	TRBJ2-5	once	TGTGCCACCAGCAGGGGACTAGCGGGATTAGAGACCCAGTACTTC	CATSRGLAGLETQYF
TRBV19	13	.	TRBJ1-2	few	TGTGCCAGTAGTATGTTAGGGGTGGAGGGCTACACCTTC	CASSMLGVEGYTF
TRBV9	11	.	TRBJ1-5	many	TGTGCCAGCAGCGTAGTTCAGCCCCAGCATTTT	CASSVVQPQHF
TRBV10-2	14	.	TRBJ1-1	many	TGCGCCAGCAGTGAAGGGGGGTTCGGCACTGAAGCTTTCTTT	CASSEGGFGTEAFF
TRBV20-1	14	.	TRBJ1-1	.	TGCAGTGCTAGAGATCAGGGAATGAGCACTGAAGCTTTCTTT	CSARDQGMSTEAFF
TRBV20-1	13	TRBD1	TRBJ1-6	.	TGCAGTGCGAAGACAGGGTATAATTCACCCCTCCACTTT	CSAKTGYNSPLHF
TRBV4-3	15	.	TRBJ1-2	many	TGCGCCAGCAGCCAAGAATCGGGACAAATATATGGCTACACCTTC	CASSQESGQIYGYTF
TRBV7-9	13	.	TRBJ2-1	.	TGCGCCAGCAGCCCCACTGGGCCAGGGGTCGAGTTCTTC	CASSPTGPGVEFF
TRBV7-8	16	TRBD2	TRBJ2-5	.	TGTGCCAGCAGCCCCACTCTAGCGGGGGAAGGAGAGACCCAGTACTTC	CASSPTLAGEGETQYF
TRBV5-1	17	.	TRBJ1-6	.	TGCGCCAGCAGCTTGGAGACGGCGGACTCCTATAATTCACCCCTCCACTTT	CASSLETADSYNSPLHF